Here is one T cell receptor beta chain with its context. What it binds is not known. It may be a read error: a sequence one base away is much more abundant. This record belongs to a study of Graves' ophthalmopathy and Graves' hyperthyroidism. Using RNA transcripts, the TCR beta CDR3 regions were amplified. RT-PCR with HTBI primers came first, then second-round multiplex PCR. One entry per CDR3 protein, called by TCRdb with MiXCR from the multiplex PCR reads. The sample holds approximately 640,000 distinct CDR3 sequences, roughly 41% seen once. This CDR3 region has 13 residues. Germline V CDR1 and CDR2: SGHAT, FQNNGV. Study-wide findings and caveats: Among expanded thyroid clonotypes above 0.001 frequency, most also occurred in blood.

The specimen was peripheral blood. The chain recombines TRBV11-2 with TRBJ1-1, with 8 bases identical to TRBD1. This TCR derives from an adult man with Graves' ophthalmopathy. Written as DNA, the CDR3 is TGTGCCAGCACCCTACAGGGGGGCACTGAAGCTCTCTTT. It is translated as CASTLQGGTEALF. Combining the CDR3 with reference TRBV11-2 and TRBJ1-1 gives the whole variable domain EAGVAQSPRYKIIEKRQSVAFWCNPISGHATLYWYQQILGQGPKLLIQFQNNGVVDDSQLPKDRFSAERLKGVDSTLKIQPAKLEDSAVYLCASTLQGGTEALFGQGTRLTVV.